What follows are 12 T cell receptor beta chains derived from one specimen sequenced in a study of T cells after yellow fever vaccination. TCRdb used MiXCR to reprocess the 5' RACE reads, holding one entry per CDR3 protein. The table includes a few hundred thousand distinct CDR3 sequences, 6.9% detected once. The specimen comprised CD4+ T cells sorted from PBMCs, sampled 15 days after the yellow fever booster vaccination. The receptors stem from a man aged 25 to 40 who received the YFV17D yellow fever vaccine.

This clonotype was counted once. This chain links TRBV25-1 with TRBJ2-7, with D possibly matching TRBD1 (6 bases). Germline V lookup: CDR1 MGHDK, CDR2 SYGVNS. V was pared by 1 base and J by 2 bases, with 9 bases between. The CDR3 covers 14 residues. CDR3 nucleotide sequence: TGTGCCAGCAGTGAATCAGGGGCCGCCTACGAGCAGTACTTC. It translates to CASSESGAAYEQYF.

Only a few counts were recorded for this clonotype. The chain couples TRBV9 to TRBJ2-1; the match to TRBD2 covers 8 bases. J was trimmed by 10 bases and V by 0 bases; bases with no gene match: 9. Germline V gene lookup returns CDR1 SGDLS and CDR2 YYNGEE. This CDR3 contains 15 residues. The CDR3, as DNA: TGTGCCAGCAGCGTAGAGCCCGAGTTAGCGGGAGAGCAGTTCTTC. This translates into CASSVEPELAGEQFF.

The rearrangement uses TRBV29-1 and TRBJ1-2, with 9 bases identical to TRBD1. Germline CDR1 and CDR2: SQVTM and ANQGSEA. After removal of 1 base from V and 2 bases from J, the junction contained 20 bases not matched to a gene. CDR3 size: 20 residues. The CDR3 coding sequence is TGCAGCGTTGAAGCGAATCCCCCGGGACAGGGTAGGATGCTAAACTATGGCTACACCTTC. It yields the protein CSVEANPPGQGRMLNYGYTF.

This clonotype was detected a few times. The CDR3 loop is CATSDSPSRTGELFF. CDR3 nucleotides: TGTGCCACCAGTGATTCGCCTAGCCGCACCGGGGAGCTGTTTTTT. The genes are TRBV24-1 and TRBJ2-2, with a weak D call TRBD2 (5 bases). Germline CDR1 reads KGHDR; CDR2 reads SFDVKD. With 2 bases removed from V and 4 bases from J, the gap between germline ends came to 10 bases. This CDR3 spans 15 amino acids.

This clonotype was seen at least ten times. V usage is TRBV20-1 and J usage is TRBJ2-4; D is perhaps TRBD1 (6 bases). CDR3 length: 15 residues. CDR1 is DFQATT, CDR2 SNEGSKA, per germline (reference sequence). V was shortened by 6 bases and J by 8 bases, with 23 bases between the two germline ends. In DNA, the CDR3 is TGCAGTGCCCCCCAAACCACAGGGCTCTCGGACATTCAGTACTTC. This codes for CSAPQTTGLSDIQYF.

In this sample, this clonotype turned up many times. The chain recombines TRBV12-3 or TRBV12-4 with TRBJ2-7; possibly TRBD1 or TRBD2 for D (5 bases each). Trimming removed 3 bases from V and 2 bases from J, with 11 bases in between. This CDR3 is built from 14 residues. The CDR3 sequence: CASSLGPRTYEQYF. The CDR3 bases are TGTGCCAGCAGTTTGGGACCTAGGACCTACGAGCAGTACTTC.

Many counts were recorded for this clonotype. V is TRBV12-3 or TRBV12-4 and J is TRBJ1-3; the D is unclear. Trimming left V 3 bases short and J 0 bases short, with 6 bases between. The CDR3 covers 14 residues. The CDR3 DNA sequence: TGTGCCAGCAGTTTGACGGACTCTGGAAACACCATATATTTT. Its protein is CASSLTDSGNTIYF.

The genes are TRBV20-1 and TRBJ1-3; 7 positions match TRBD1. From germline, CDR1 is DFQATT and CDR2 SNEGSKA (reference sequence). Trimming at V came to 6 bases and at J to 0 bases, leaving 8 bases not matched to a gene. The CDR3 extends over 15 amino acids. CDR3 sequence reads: CSARTGWRSGNTIYF. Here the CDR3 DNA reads TGCAGTGCCAGGACAGGATGGCGCTCTGGAAACACCATATATTTT.

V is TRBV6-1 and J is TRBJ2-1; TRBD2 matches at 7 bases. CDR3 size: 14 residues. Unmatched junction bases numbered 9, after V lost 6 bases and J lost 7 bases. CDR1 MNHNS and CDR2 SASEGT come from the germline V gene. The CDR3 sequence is CASSLSLARNEQFF. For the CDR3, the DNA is TGTGCCAGCAGCCTATCACTAGCGAGGAATGAGCAGTTCTTC.

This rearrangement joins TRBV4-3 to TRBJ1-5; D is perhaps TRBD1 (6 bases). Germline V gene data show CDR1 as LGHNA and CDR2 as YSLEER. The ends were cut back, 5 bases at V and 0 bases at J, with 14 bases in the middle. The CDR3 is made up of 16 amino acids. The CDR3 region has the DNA TGCGCCAGCAGCGGTACAGGGTTCAATAGCAATCAGCCCCAGCATTTT. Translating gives CASSGTGFNSNQPQHF.

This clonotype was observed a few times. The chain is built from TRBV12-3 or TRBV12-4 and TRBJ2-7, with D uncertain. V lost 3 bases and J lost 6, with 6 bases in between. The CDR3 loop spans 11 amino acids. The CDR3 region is CASSFWGEQYF. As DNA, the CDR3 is TGTGCCAGCAGTTTTTGGGGCGAGCAGTACTTC.

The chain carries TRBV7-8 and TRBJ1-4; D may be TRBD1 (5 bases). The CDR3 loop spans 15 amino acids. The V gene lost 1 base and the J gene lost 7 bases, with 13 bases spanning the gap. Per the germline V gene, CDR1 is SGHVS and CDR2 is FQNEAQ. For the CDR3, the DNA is TGTGCCAGCAGCTTAGAGGAGGGGTTGGGTGAAAAACTGTTTTTT. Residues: CASSLEEGLGEKLFF.